This TCR beta chain was profiled in a study of cytomegalovirus exposure and HLA in healthy donors. Whole-study findings and limits: A few V segments could not be told apart, such as TRBV6-2 and TRBV6-3, and were left out. An analysis done earlier found most TCR beta V segments productive about 90% or about 30% of the time.

The germline V gene encodes CDR1 SGHRS and CDR2 YFSETQ. The CDR3 runs 14 residues. After removal of 4 bases from V and 1 base from J, the junction contained 2 bases not matched to a gene. 13 Jbeta primers and 60 Vbeta primers were used for the PCR. Per the original methods: Later work found around 72 million unique TCR beta chains, with some 11 million shared. Profiled with immunoSEQ multiplex PCR; TCRdb holds only in-frame clones, not every one. V, J and clone size were drawn from that table, and D and trimming were deduced from the DNA. The data show around 170,000 clones, roughly 80% seen once. All donors participated as healthy donors of bone marrow. This clone has only one observation. The antigen remains undetermined.

The sample consisted of PBMCs. This receptor was obtained from a man between 50 and 59 years old in good health and CMV-seronegative. This chain links TRBV5-1 with TRBJ2-4; 7 nucleotides agree with TRBD1. CDR3 coding DNA: TGCGCCAGCAGCCTGACAGGGGCCAAAAACATTCAGTACTTC. Encoded protein: CASSLTGAKNIQYF.